This T cell receptor (beta chain) was recorded in a study of shared T cell receptors in the human thymus (dated by TCRdb to the early 2020s). General notes on the study: The study examined how the human thymus generates shared, self-reactive T-cell receptor alpha chains.

The method behind the library was the immunoSEQ multiplex PCR assay. Held by TCRdb, this immuneACCESS table contains in-frame sequences only and omits some clones. Under half of the omission traces to an unresolved V gene where checked; the cause of the rest is unknown. This sample has 630,000 or so clones in its table, and approximately 89% of those were observed once. The biggest ten clones account for just under 0.0095% of the sample. According to the germline V gene (reference sequence), CDR1 reads WNHNN and CDR2 reads SYGVQD. The germline V end is reduced by 2 bases and the J end by 0 bases; junction bases left unmatched: 5. The CDR3 covers 17 residues, taking in both the cysteine and the phenylalanine. Left in the record is the CDR3 DNA by itself, 51 bases read in frame from the first base. With respect to this clone: Its antigen remains unidentified. No much larger clone is present one base from it, and per-base qualities are unavailable.

These records were also assigned to another study, of human thymus T cells. The second publication reports: Donors were immunologically healthy infants undergoing open corrective cardiac surgery for congenital heart defects in Finland. Thymus tissue was collected as surgical resects that were removed during corrective cardiac surgery. Biased V and J gene segment usage appeared to be present in both thymic and peripheral blood repertoires. The related research found that thymic TCR repertoires overlapped highly between unrelated individuals. The study used roughly eight infant thymus samples plus four related peripheral blood samples to characterize TCR alpha and beta repertoires. Donor ages ranging from roughly 6 to 244 days were recorded, and several male and a couple of female infants were included in the cohort. After being mechanically released from the tissue, thymocytes were kept at -70 degrees C in pellets of about 8.5-32 million cells. A QIAsymphony instrument was used to extract genomic DNA from frozen cell pellets. The immunoSEQ multiplex PCR assay was used to amplify the TCRB and TCRAD loci from a standardized quantity of quality-controlled genomic DNA. Amplicons spanned the V(D)J region at a length sufficient to cover the CDR3 and identify V and J genes. Through the commercial immunoSEQ service, the amplicons were sequenced on an Illumina platform. Primer bias and sequencing errors were corrected as previously described, and TCRAD and TCRB were defined on the basis of the IMGT database. The repertoires were analysed using immunoSEQ Analyzer 3.0 and VDJTools for basic statistics, V/J segment usage, diversity estimates, rarefaction and pairwise overlap. Diversity was estimated using the Chao1, ChaoE, Efron-Thisted, Shannon and inverse Simpson indices, and was also estimated on datasets down-sampled to the size of the smallest sample. For repertoire overlap, CDR3 nucleotide sequence, V gene and J gene had to match strictly, and clustering was done by Jaccard-based multidimensional scaling. On average, thymus samples gave 800,000 or so unique TCRB clonotypes, whereas blood samples gave around 84,000.

Here the chain combines TRBV10-1 and TRBJ2-1; TRBD2 lines up with 9 middle nucleotides. This TCR derives from a boy less than two years old with a congenital heart defect. Donor details come from another sample of the same person, matched by shared clones. The material sequenced was thymocytes. The nucleotide sequence reads TGCGCCAGCAGTGAGAGCGGGAGGAGGGGCTCCTACAATGAGCAGTTCTTC. This gives the protein CASSESGRRGSYNEQFF.